These 3 T cell receptor beta chains came from one sample sequenced in a study of T-cell reconstitution after alpha-beta-depleted transplantation in children listed by TCRdb under 2016. The intended sense of this specimen's treatment or condition label: allogeneic hematopoietic cell transplantation with graft depleted of TCRalphabeta T cells and CD19 B cells. Library construction relied on PCR. Sequencing instrument: Illumina HiSeq 2500. TCR library preparation used molecular barcoding, with unique molecular identifiers applied to normalize quantification of the TCRbeta repertoire. TCRdb ran its own pipeline on the public reads, namely fastp trimming at Q25 and MiXCR clone calling, and kept in-frame beta chains. Rows are unified per CDR3 protein, each entry keeping the most common DNA and genes. Counted in this sample were about 540,000 distinct CDR3 sequences; 25% to 30% of them appeared once. The ten largest clones add up to less than 40% of the sample.

Sequenced here: PBMCs, sampled before TCRalphabeta/CD19-depleted stem cell transplant. The receptors originated from a boy in the first two years of life with Wiskott-Aldrich syndrome, due to receive a stem cell transplant.

Written as DNA, the CDR3 is TGCAGTGCTAGAGATCACAGGGTCGGATACGAGCAGTACTTC. It specifies CSARDHRVGYEQYF. The chain carries TRBV20-1 and TRBJ2-7; weak D call: TRBD1 (6 bases). Germline V CDR1 and CDR2: DFQATT, SNEGSKA (reference sequence). This CDR3 is built from 14 residues. V lost 0 bases to trimming and J lost 4 bases, with 13 bases between them.

The chain couples TRBV10-3 to TRBJ2-1, with D tentatively TRBD2 (6 bases). The germline V gene encodes CDR1 ENHRY and CDR2 SYGVKD. The V and J ends lost 6 bases and 0 bases respectively, with 12 bases between them. The CDR3 runs to 15 residues. In DNA, the CDR3 is TGTGCCATCAGGAGGGACTCGAGCTCCTACAATGAGCAGTTCTTC. This codes for CAIRRDSSSYNEQFF.

V is TRBV11-3 and J is TRBJ2-7; no firm D call. The V end lost 3 bases, the J end lost 2 bases, and 8 bases lay between the germline ends. This CDR3 has 13 amino acids. Germline V gene lookup returns CDR1 SGHNT and CDR2 YENEEA. CDR3 coding DNA: TGTGCCAGCAGCTTGGCACCCACCTACGAGCAGTACTTC. Amino acid sequence: CASSLAPTYEQYF.